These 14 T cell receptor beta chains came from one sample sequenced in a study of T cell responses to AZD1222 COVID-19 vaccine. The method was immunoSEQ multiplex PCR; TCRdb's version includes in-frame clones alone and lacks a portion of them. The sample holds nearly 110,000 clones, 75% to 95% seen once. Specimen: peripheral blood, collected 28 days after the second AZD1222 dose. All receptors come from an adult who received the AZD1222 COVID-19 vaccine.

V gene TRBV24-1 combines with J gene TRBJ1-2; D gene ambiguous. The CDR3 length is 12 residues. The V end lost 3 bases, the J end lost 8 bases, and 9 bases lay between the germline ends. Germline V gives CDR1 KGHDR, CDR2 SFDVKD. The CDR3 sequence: CATSDTSGGYTF. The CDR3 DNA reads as TGTGCCACCAGTGATACCAGTGGCGGCTACACCTTC.

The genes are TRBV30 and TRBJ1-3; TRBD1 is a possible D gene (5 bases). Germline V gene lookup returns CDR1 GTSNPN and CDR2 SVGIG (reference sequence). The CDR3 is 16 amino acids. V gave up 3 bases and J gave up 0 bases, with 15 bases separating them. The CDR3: CAWRGGKGASGNTIYF. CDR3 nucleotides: TGTGCCTGGAGGGGGGGAAAGGGAGCCTCTGGAAACACCATATATTTT.

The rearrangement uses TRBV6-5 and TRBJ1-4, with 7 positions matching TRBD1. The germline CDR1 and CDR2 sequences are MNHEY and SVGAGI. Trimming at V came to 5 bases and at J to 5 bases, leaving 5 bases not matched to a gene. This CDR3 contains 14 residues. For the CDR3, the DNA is TGTGCCAGCAGTCCCGGGACAGCAAATGAAAAACTGTTTTTT. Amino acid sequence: CASSPGTANEKLFF.

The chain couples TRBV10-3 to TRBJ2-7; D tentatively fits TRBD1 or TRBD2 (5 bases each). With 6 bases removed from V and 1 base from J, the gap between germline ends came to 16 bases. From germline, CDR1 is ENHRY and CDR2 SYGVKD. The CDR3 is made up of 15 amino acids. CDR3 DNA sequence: TGTGCCATCAGCGAAATGAGAGGGGAGTCCTACGAGCAGTACTTC. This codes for CAISEMRGESYEQYF.

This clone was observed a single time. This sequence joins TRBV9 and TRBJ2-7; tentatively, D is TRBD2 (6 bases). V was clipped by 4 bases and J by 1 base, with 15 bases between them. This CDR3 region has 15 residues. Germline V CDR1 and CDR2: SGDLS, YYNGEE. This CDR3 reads CASSPRGASSYEQYF. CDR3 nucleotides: TGTGCCAGCAGCCCCCGCGGGGCCTCTTCCTACGAGCAGTACTTC.

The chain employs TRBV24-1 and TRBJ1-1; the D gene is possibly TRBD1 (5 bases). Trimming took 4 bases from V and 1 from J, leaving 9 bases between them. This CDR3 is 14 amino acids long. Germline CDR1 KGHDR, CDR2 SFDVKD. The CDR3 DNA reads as TGTGCCACCAGTGACCAAACAGGGAACACTGAAGCTTTCTTT. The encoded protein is CATSDQTGNTEAFF.

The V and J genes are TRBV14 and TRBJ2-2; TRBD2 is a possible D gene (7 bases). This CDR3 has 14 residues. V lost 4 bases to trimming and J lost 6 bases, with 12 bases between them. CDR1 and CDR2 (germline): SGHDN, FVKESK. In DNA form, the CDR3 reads TGTGCCAGCAGCCCCTCCGGGGGGCCCGGGGAGCTGTTTTTT. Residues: CASSPSGGPGELFF.

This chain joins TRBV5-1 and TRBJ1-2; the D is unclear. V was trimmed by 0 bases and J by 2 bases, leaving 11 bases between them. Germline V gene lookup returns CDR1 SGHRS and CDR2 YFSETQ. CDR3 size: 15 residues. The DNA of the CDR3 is TGCGCCAGCAGCTTGGACGGTGGGAAGAACTATGGCTACACCTTC. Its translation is CASSLDGGKNYGYTF.

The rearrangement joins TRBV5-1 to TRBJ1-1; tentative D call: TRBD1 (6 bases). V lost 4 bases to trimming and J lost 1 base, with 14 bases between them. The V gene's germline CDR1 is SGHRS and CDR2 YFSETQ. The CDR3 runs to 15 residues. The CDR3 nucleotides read TGCGCCAGCAGCCTCCTAGGGGGGTCGAACACTGAAGCTTTCTTT. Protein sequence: CASSLLGGSNTEAFF.

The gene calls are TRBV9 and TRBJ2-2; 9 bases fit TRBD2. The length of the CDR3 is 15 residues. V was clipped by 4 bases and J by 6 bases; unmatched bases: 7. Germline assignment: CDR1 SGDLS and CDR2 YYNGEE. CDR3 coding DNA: TGTGCCAGCAGCCCTAGTAGCGGGAGCGCCGGGGAGCTGTTTTTT. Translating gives CASSPSSGSAGELFF.

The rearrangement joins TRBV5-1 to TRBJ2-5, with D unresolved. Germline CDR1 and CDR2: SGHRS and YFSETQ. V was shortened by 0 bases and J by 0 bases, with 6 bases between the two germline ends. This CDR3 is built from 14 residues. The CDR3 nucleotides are TGCGCCAGCAGCTTGGGGCTAGACCAAGAGACCCAGTACTTC. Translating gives CASSLGLDQETQYF.

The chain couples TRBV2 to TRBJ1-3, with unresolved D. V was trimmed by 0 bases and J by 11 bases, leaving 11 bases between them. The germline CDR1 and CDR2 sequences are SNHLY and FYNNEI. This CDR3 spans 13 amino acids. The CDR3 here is CASSEAPRPPIYF. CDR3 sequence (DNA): TGTGCCAGCAGTGAAGCACCGCGGCCCCCCATATATTTT.

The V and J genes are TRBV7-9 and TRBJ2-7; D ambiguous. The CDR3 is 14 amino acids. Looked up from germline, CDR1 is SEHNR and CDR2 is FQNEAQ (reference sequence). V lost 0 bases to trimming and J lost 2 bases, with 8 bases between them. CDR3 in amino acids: CASSLALTAYEQYF. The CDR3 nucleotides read TGTGCCAGCAGCTTAGCATTAACAGCCTACGAGCAGTACTTC. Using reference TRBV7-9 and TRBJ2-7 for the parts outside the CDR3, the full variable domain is DTGVSQNPRHKITKRGQNVTFRCDPISEHNRLYWYRQTLGQGPEFLTYFQNEAQLEKSRLLSDRFSAERPKGSFSTLEIQRTEQGDSAMYLCASSLALTAYEQYFGPGTRLTVT.

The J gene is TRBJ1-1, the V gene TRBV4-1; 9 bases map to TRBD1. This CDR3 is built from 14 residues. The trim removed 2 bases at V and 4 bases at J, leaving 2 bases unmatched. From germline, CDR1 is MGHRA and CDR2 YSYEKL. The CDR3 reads CASSQKTGGTEAFF. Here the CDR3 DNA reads TGCGCCAGCAGCCAAAAGACAGGGGGCACTGAAGCTTTCTTT.